This paragraph covers one T cell receptor beta chain sequence. Its target is not known. The record originates from a study of CD8+ T cells in alopecia areata. Looking at the study overall: Oral tofacitinib (5 to 10 mg twice daily) was administered to treated patients. Study-wide results and caveats: Elevated clonality characterized lesional scalp relative to normal scalp, particularly in alopecia totalis/universalis. Tofacitinib significantly lowered scalp clonality and expanded CD8+ clones among the top 100.

RNA extraction was followed by reverse transcription into cDNA, which acted as the sequencing template. Some clones are missing from TCRdb's copy, which holds only in-frame ones; the method was immunoSEQ multiplex PCR. The sample records about 270,000 clones, 45% to 70% being singletons. Per germline, CDR1 MNHNY and CDR2 SVGAGI (reference sequence). This CDR3 has 15 residues. V was cut by 4 bases and J by 0 bases, with 11 bases left in between. Described treatment: oral pan-JAK inhibitor, 5-10 mg twice daily. Specimens obtained from alopecia areata patients comprised lesional scalp punch biopsies and peripheral blood.

Sequenced here: CD4+ T cells sorted from blood, sampled between weeks 51 and 52, from a patient treated with tofacitinib. The receptor was isolated from a human donor with alopecia areata. The genes are TRBV6-6 and TRBJ2-3, with D uncertain. The CDR3 DNA reads TGTGCCAGCAGTTTTGGCCCTGCTAGCACAGATACGCAGTATTTT. Translated: CASSFGPASTDTQYF.